This TCR beta chain was sequenced for a study of blood T cell repertoires in COVID-19. About the research overall: PBMCs, B-cell-depleted T cells, or T cells were the source of the cDNA or gDNA that made up the material.

Measured with immunoSEQ multiplex PCR; TCRdb has only the in-frame clones, and not every one. Of around 71,000 clones listed, more than 75% are singletons. This CDR3 comprises 16 residues. Trimming removed 0 bases from V and 6 bases from J, with 19 bases in between. This sequence originates from a woman aged 60-70 years with acute or convalescent COVID-19. Sequencing was done on a sample of peripheral blood. The chain links TRBV5-7 to TRBJ2-7; TRBD1 is a possible D gene (5 bases). TRBV5-7 is placed among ORFs of uncertain function. The CDR3 protein is CASSLDRGVGRFEQYF. In nucleotides, the CDR3 is TGTGCCAGCAGCTTGGATAGGGGTGTGGGCCGGTTCGAGCAGTACTTC.